Sequencing of this T cell receptor (beta chain) was carried out in a study of glioma-infiltrating T cells. With V trimmed by 6 bases and J by 1 base, 6 bases remained unmatched. The CDR3 has 13 amino acids. The germline V gene has CDR1 DFQATT and CDR2 SNEGSKA (reference sequence). Using RNA template, CDR3s of TCR alpha and beta were amplified with iRepertoire arm-PCR. From the multiplex PCR reads, TCRdb called clonotypes with MiXCR, one entry per CDR3 protein. The sample consists of more than 350,000 distinct CDR3 sequences, roughly two fifths of them appearing once. This clonotype was observed many times.

This chain connects TRBV20-1 to TRBJ2-7; the match to TRBD2 covers 7 bases. Sequencing was carried out using glioma tissue, nonneoplastic brain tissue, or PBMCs (not recorded which). The source of this sequence is a human donor with low-grade glioma or glioblastoma, undergoing nonglioma brain surgery, or in good health (not recorded which). In DNA form, the CDR3 reads TGCAGTGCCGGAACCGGGGGGTCCTACGAGCAGTACTTC. Its protein is CSAGTGGSYEQYF.